This TCR beta chain was profiled in a study of cytomegalovirus exposure and HLA in healthy donors. At the level of the study: Among the approximately 400 donors who were genotyped, about 80% fell in the genetic ancestry cluster that is associated with self-reported Caucasian donors. Study results and caveats: Some V segments, including TRBV6-2 and TRBV6-3, were excluded as indistinguishable.

The CDR3 has 13 residues. Per the germline V gene, CDR1 is MDHEN and CDR2 is SYDVKM. Between the trimmed V and J ends, which lost 6 bases and 0 bases, there was a span of 8 bases. This clone is a singleton in its sample. The antigen is undetermined. Vbeta (60) and Jbeta (13) primers were used in the PCR. Clones were read by immunoSEQ multiplex PCR, and TCRdb kept only the in-frame ones, dropping some. In the table there are tens of thousands of clones, approximately 71% of which are singletons. Sequencing used PBMCs. This TCR derives from a woman in her 40s in good health and CMV-seronegative. V is TRBV28 and J is TRBJ1-2; the D is unclear. The CDR3 nucleotides read TGTGCCAGCAGCCCCCCTGCTAACTATGGCTACACCTTC. Its translation: CASSPPANYGYTF.